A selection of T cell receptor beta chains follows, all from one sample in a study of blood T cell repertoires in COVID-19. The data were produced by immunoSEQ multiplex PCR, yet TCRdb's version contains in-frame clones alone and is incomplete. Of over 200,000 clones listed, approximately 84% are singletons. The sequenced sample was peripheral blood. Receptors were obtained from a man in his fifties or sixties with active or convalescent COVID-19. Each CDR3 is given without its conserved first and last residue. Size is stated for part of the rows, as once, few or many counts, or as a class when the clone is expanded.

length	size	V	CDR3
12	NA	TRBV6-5	ASSKQQGTIEQF
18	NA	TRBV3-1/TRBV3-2	ASSQDIPSGGEAGANVLT
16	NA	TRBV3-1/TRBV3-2	ASSQPLASGGAVETQY
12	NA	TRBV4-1	ASSQGLYNSPLH
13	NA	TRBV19	ASSKRGGSYNEQF
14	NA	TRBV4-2	ASSQVKLAGNNEQF
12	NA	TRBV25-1	ASRGVGEGYGYT
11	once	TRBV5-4	ASGLAGGETQY
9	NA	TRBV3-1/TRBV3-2	ASSPGGTQY
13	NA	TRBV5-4	ASSLAGRVGEKLF
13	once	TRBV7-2	ASSFGGTGNTEAF
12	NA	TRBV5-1	ASTPTGVTGELF
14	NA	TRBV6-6	ASSYSAAQPSYEQY
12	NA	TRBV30	AWTISGTGDTQY
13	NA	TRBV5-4	ASSLGSGPTDTQY
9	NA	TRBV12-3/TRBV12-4	ASSLPGGYT
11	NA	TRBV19	ASTLGSLYGYT
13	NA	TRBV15	ATSRPGTALETQY
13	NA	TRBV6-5	ASSLGGPGNTEAF
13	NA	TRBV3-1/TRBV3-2	ASSQVQGAAETQY
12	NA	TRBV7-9	ASSYAGNTDTQY
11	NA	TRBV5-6	ASSLASGYEQY
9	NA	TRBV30	AWSVQGLYT
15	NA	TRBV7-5	VRSLAAGTGPNQPQH
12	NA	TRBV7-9	ASTFAGTDYGYT
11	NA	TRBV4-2	ASNPSAGTEAF
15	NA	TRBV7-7	ASSRREGQHPLCGYT
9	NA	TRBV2	ASSEPTEAF
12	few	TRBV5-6	ASSLLLTVGEQY
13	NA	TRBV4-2	ASSQERESGEKLF
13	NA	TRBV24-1	ATSTRGASTDTQY
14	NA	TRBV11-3	ASSDRTSGNTDTQY
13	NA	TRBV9	ASSPGQGPNTEAF
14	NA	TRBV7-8	ASSLIERQGYEPQH
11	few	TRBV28	ATQSGGSYEQY
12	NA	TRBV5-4	ASSLAGKDQPQH
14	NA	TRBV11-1	ASSLWLAGGTDTQY
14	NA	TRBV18	ASSPRGQSNTGELF
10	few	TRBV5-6	ASSRGGWSQH
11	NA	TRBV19	ASSIGEAYEQY
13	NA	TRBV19	ASRGGQGGGQPQH
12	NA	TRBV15	ATSRDPSTGELF
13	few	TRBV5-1	ASSIAQGDNSPLH
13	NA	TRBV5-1	ASTLSGLAGNEQF
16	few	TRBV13	ASSLSASGGFRVDTQY
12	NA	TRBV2	ASSGPSGGRKQF
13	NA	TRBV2	ASSERVATNEKLF
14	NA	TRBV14	ASSQGGTGVQETQY
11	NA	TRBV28	ASTIQGAEPQH
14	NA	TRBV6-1	ASSETPGGANQPQH
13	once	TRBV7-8	ASTPVAVGTDTQY
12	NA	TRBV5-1	ASSLGQGRNIQY
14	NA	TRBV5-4	ASSPGTGLAKNIQY
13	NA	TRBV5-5	ASSAGRGSTDTQY
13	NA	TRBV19	ASSTRTESTGELF
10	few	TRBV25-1	ASSDRNTEAF
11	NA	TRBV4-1	ASSQEGRQEAF
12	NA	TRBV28	ASSSPGRGGQQF
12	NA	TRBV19	ASKRTSQYNEQF
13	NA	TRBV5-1	ASSNRQGDVTEAF